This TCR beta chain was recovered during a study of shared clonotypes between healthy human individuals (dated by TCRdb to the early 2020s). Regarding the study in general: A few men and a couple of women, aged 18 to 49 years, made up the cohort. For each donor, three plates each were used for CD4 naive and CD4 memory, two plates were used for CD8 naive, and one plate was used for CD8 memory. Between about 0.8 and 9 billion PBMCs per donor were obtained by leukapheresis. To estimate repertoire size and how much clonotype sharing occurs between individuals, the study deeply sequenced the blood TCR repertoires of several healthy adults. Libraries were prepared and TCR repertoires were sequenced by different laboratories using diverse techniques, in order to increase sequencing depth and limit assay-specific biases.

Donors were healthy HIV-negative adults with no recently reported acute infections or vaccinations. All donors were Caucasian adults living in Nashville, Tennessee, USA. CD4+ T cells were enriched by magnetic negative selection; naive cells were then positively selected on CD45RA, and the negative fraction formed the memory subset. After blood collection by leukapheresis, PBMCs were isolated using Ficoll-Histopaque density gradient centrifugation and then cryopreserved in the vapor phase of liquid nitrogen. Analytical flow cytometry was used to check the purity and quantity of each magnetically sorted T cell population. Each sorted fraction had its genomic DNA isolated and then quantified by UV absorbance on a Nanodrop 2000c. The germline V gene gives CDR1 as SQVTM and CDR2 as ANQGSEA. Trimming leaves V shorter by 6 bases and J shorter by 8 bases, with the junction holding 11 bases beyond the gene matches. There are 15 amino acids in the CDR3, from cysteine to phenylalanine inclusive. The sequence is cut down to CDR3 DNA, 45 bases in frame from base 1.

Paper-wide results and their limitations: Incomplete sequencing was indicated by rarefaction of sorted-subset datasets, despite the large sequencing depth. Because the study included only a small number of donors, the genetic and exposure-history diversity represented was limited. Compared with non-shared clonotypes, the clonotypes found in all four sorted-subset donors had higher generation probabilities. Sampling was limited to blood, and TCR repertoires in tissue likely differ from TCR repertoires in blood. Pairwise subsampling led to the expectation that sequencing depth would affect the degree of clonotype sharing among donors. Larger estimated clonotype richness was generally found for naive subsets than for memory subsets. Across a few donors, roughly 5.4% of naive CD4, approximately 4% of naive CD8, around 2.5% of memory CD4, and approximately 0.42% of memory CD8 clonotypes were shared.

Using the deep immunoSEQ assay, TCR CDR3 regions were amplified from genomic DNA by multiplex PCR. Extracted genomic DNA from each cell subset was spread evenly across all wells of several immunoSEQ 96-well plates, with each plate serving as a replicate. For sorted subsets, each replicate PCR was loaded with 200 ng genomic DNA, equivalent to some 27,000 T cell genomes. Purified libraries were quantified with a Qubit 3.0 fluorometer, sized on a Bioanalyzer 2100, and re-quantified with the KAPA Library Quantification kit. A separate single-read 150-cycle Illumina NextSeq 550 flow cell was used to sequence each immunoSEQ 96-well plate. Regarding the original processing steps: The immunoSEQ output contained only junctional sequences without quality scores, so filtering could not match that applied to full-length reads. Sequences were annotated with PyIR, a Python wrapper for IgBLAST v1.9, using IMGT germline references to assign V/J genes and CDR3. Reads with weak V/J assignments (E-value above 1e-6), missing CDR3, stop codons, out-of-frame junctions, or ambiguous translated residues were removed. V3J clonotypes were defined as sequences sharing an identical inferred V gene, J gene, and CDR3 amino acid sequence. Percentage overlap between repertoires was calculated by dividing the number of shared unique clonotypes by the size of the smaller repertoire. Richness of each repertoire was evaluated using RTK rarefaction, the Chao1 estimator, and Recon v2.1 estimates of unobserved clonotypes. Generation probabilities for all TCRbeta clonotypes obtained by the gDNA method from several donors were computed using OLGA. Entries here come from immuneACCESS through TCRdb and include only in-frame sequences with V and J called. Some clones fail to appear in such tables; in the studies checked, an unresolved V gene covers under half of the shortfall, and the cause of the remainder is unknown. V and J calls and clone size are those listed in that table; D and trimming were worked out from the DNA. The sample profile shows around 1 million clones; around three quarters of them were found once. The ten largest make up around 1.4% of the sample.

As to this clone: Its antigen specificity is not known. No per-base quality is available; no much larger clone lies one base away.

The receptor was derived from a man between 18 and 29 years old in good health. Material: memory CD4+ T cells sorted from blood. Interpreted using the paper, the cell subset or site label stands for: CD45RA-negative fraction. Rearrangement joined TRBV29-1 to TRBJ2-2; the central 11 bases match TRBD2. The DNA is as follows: TGCAGCGTACGGCGGGCTAGCGGGAGGACGGGGGAGCTGTTTTTT. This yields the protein CSVRRASGRTGELFF.